The 8 T cell receptor beta chains reported below all come from one sample, sequenced in a study of blood T cell repertoires in COVID-19. Sequenced by immunoSEQ multiplex PCR; TCRdb stores in-frame clones only, minus some. The table has around 230,000 clones, about 83% seen once. The sequencing sample was made of peripheral blood. These receptors all stem from a woman aged 40 to 55 with active or convalescent COVID-19.

This clone occurred many times. V usage is TRBV5-4 and J usage is TRBJ1-1; 9 bases are a match to TRBD1. V lost 4 bases, J lost 8 bases, and 9 bases stayed unmatched. Per the germline V gene, CDR1 is SGHNT and CDR2 is YYREEE (reference sequence). The CDR3 contains 14 residues. The CDR3 DNA is TGTGCCAGCAGCCGTAACCGGGACAGGGCAGAAGCTTTCTTT. Protein: CASSRNRDRAEAFF.

The CDR3 spells CAWSQGRQPQHF. In DNA form, the CDR3 reads TGTGCCTGGTCACAGGGAAGGCAGCCCCAGCATTTT. The V gene is TRBV30, the J gene TRBJ1-5; a weak D match, TRBD1 (6 bases). Germline loops: CDR1 GTSNPN, CDR2 SVGIG (reference sequence). The CDR3 is 12 residues long. The V end lost 5 bases, the J end lost 7 bases, and 12 bases lay between the germline ends.

The chain has TRBV28 and TRBJ1-2, with 7 bases aligning to TRBD1. V was pared by 3 bases and J by 4 bases, with 8 bases of the junction left unmatched. The CDR3 runs to 15 residues. Germline V gene sequence: CDR1 MDHEN, CDR2 SYDVKM. CDR3 sequence: CASSLGSQGPYGYTF. The CDR3 DNA reads as TGTGCCAGCAGTTTGGGGTCACAGGGGCCCTATGGCTACACCTTC.

V is TRBV4-2 and J is TRBJ1-3, with TRBD1 matching 8 bases. This CDR3 comprises 15 residues. V was clipped by 1 base and J by 4 bases; unmatched bases: 3. Looked up from germline, CDR1 is LGHNA and CDR2 is YNFKEQ. The CDR3 coding sequence is TGTGCCAGCAGCCAAGGACAGGGGATCGGAAACACCATATATTTT. Protein sequence: CASSQGQGIGNTIYF.

A word on this clone: In the same sample, other DNA sequences code for this CDR3. The chain is built from TRBV12-3 or TRBV12-4 and TRBJ1-5; D remains unclear. The V end lost 3 bases, the J end lost 4 bases, and 4 bases lay between the germline ends. The CDR3 runs to 12 residues. DNA of the CDR3: TGTGCCAGCAGTTTCGGGAATCAGCCCCAGCATTTT. Its translation is CASSFGNQPQHF.

The rearrangement links TRBV5-1 to TRBJ2-3; 8 nucleotides match TRBD1. The CDR3 is 15 residues long. Germline trimming cut 9 bases from V and 2 bases from J; bases unmatched to any gene: 11. The germline V gene encodes CDR1 SGHRS and CDR2 YFSETQ. DNA for the CDR3: TGCGCCACCTCCCGGCAGGGGGCAATCACAGATACGCAGTATTTT. Its protein is CATSRQGAITDTQYF.

This rearrangement joins TRBV30 to TRBJ1-2, with D possibly matching TRBD1 (6 bases). V lost 2 bases, J lost 5 bases, and 15 bases lay in between. This CDR3 region has 14 residues. Germline values: CDR1 GTSNPN, CDR2 SVGIG (reference sequence). The CDR3, as DNA: TGTGCCTGGAGTTCCCCGGCAGGGGTATATGGCTACACCTTC. Translating it yields CAWSSPAGVYGYTF.

Points on this clone: Within the sample, other DNA sequences also encode this same CDR3. V gene TRBV14 combines with J gene TRBJ1-2; D is perhaps TRBD1 (5 bases). CDR3 length: 14 amino acids. The V end lost 1 base, the J end lost 4 bases, and 10 bases lay between the germline ends. Germline V gene data show CDR1 as SGHDN and CDR2 as FVKESK. As DNA, the CDR3 is TGTGCCAGCAGCCAAGTTCAGGGTTCCTATGGCTACACCTTC. This codes for CASSQVQGSYGYTF.